The 26 T cell receptor beta chains below all came from one sample that was sequenced in a study of blood T cells in healthy people across ages. For the second PCR, which ran for roughly 7 to 11 cycles, a sample-barcoded 5' primer and a J-beta primer mix were used. Each CDR3 protein is one row after TCRdb ran MiXCR on the 5' RACE reads. Among 1.5 million or so distinct CDR3 sequences listed, about 42% were seen once. Sequences were obtained from blood. These receptors were obtained from a woman aged 18-30 years in good health.

The chain links TRBV6-5 to TRBJ2-1, with D uncertain. Germline-derived CDR1 and CDR2 are MNHEY and SVGAGI. The ends were cut back, 0 bases at V and 12 bases at J, with 21 bases in the middle. CDR3 length: 16 amino acids. The CDR3 coding sequence is TGTGCCAGCAGTTACTCGAGGAGTAGGAGCACAGATACGCAGTTCTTC. Translated, it gives CASSYSRSRSTDTQFF.

V and J are TRBV27 and TRBJ1-6; maybe TRBD1 (5 bases). Deletions cut 8 bases from V and 6 bases from J, with 8 bases between. This CDR3 region has 12 residues. CDR1 and CDR2 from the germline V gene are MNHEY and SMNVEV (reference sequence). Here the CDR3 reads CASRQINSPLHF. CDR3 coding DNA: TGTGCCAGCCGACAGATTAATTCACCCCTCCACTTT.

This clonotype has just one count. V gene TRBV20-1 combines with J gene TRBJ1-2, with D perhaps TRBD1 (6 bases). This CDR3 spans 13 amino acids. Germline-derived CDR1 and CDR2 are DFQATT and SNEGSKA (reference sequence). Trimming stripped 8 bases from V and 5 bases from J, with 18 bases between. The CDR3 nucleotides are TGCAGTAGTACACAGGGCAGCAAATATGGCTACACCTTC. It codes for CSSTQGSKYGYTF.

The gene calls are TRBV12-5 and TRBJ2-3, with TRBD1 as a possible D gene (6 bases). The germline V gene encodes CDR1 LGHNT and CDR2 FRNRAP. Between the trimmed V and J ends, which lost 4 bases and 2 bases, there was a span of 10 bases. The length of the CDR3 is 14 residues. This CDR3 is CASGYRANTDTQYF. As DNA, the CDR3 is TGTGCTAGTGGTTACAGGGCGAACACAGATACGCAGTATTTT.

This clonotype came up a few times. The gene calls are TRBV9 and TRBJ1-1, with 7 bases matching TRBD1. Germline CDR1 SGDLS, CDR2 YYNGEE. J gave up 3 bases and V 4 bases, and 21 bases lay outside the gene matches. This CDR3 comprises 19 residues. CDR3 nucleotides: TGTGCCAGCAGCCCAAAGGGGGGAGATGATGGGACAGTACACACTGAAGCTTTCTTT. Its protein product is CASSPKGGDDGTVHTEAFF. Looking up the rest from reference TRBV9 and TRBJ1-1 gives the full variable domain: DSGVTQTPKHLITATGQRVTLRCSPRSGDLSVYWYQQSLDQGLQFLIQYYNGEERAKGNILERFSAQQFPDLHSELNLSSLELGDSALYFCASSPKGGDDGTVHTEAFFGQGTRLTVV.

The chain links TRBV6-5 to TRBJ2-7, with 12 bases fitting TRBD1. This CDR3 contains 20 residues. Unmatched junction bases numbered 13, after V lost 0 bases and J lost 1 base. Germline values: CDR1 MNHEY, CDR2 SVGAGI. In nucleotides, the CDR3 is TGTGCCAGCAGTTACTCGATGTCTGGGACAGGGGGCGTCAAATCCTACGAGCAGTACTTC. This encodes CASSYSMSGTGGVKSYEQYF.

This CDR3 reads CASSPTGIGGHEQYF. The CDR3 bases are TGTGCCAGCTCACCAACCGGGATTGGAGGACACGAGCAGTACTTC. The chain couples TRBV18 to TRBJ2-7, with D possibly being TRBD2 (5 bases). The V end was cut by 2 bases, the J end by 5 bases, with 16 bases between. Germline loops: CDR1 KGHSH, CDR2 LQKENI. The CDR3 covers 15 residues.

This clonotype occurred a few times. V and J are TRBV6-6 and TRBJ1-5; TRBD1 is a possible D gene (6 bases). CDR3 length: 15 amino acids. In germline, CDR1 is MNHNY, CDR2 SVGAGI (reference sequence). V was cut by 7 bases and J by 0 bases, with 13 bases left in between. CDR3 in amino acids: CASIKGGVSNQPQHF. CDR3 coding DNA: TGTGCCAGCATTAAAGGGGGGGTTAGCAATCAGCCCCAGCATTTT.

The rearrangement links TRBV18 to TRBJ1-5; no firm D call. This CDR3 is built from 15 residues. Germline CDR1 and CDR2: KGHSH and LQKENI. The V and J ends lost 5 bases and 1 base respectively, with 12 bases between them. The CDR3 spells CASSGIGSSNQPQHF. CDR3 in DNA: TGTGCCAGCTCAGGGATAGGTTCCAGCAATCAGCCCCAGCATTTT.

The V call is TRBV29-1, the J call TRBJ2-1; 9 bases match TRBD1. After removal of 7 bases from V and 4 bases from J, the junction contained 5 bases not matched to a gene. The V gene's germline CDR1 is SQVTM and CDR2 ANQGSEA. The CDR3 loop spans 13 amino acids. The CDR3 loop reads CSADRGDYNEQFF. The CDR3 bases are TGCAGCGCGGACAGGGGCGATTACAATGAGCAGTTCTTC.

V and J are TRBV29-1 and TRBJ2-3; D unresolved. Between the trimmed V and J ends, which lost 2 bases and 0 bases, there was a span of 6 bases. Germline CDR1 is SQVTM and CDR2 is ANQGSEA. This CDR3 has 13 amino acids. DNA of the CDR3: TGCAGCGTTGAAATCCCCAGCACAGATACGCAGTATTTT. Its translation: CSVEIPSTDTQYF.

The J gene is TRBJ2-1, the V gene TRBV21-1; TRBD2 is taken as the D call from the table, unchecked against the DNA. TRBV21-1 is assigned pseudogene status. The CDR3 has 14 residues. CDR3 bases: TGTGCCAGCAGCAATACACCGGGGAGGAATGAGCAGTTCTTC. This translates into CASSNTPGRNEQFF.

This clonotype was seen a few times. CDR3 protein: CAISVWQSVYGYTF. The CDR3 DNA is TGTGCCATCAGTGTGTGGCAGTCGGTCTATGGCTACACCTTC. This chain links TRBV10-3 with TRBJ1-2; D is undetermined. V lost 4 bases, J lost 4 bases, and 13 bases lay in between. The CDR3 spans 14 residues. The V gene's germline CDR1 is ENHRY and CDR2 SYGVKD.

Only a few counts were recorded for this clonotype. V is TRBV20-1 and J is TRBJ1-2, with D possibly TRBD1 on 5 matching bases. With 0 bases removed from V and 5 bases from J, the gap between germline ends came to 19 bases. The CDR3 sequence is 16 residues long. Per the germline V gene, CDR1 is DFQATT and CDR2 is SNEGSKA (reference sequence). The CDR3 loop is CSARDRVAGKIYGYTF. CDR3 nucleotide sequence: TGCAGTGCTAGAGATAGGGTTGCAGGGAAAATATATGGCTACACCTTC.

At least ten counts were recorded for this clonotype. The J gene is TRBJ1-2, the V gene TRBV7-9; D uncertain. Germline CDR1 SEHNR, CDR2 FQNEAQ (reference sequence). The CDR3 loop spans 14 amino acids. Trimming took off 1 base at V and 1 base at J, with 7 bases between the two ends. The CDR3 region is CASSLVADNYGYTF. The CDR3 DNA sequence: TGTGCCAGCAGCTTAGTTGCAGATAACTATGGCTACACCTTC.

In its sample, this clonotype was seen a few times. V gene TRBV6-2 or TRBV6-3 combines with J gene TRBJ1-2; D gene unclear. The germline V and J ends were trimmed by 4 bases and 6 bases, with 12 bases remaining between them. Germline loops: CDR1 MNHEY, CDR2 SVGEGT. The CDR3 totals 13 residues. The CDR3 DNA sequence: TGTGCCAGCAGTTCGCGTAGAGGGCATGGCTACACCTTC. It yields the protein CASSSRRGHGYTF.

Concerning this clonotype: This could be a read error, since a much larger clone is one nucleotide away. The chain couples TRBV7-2 to TRBJ1-2; 7 nucleotides agree with TRBD1. Germline lookup yields CDR1 SGHTA and CDR2 FQGNSA. The CDR3 is 15 amino acids. V shed 5 bases and J 10 bases; nucleotides not matched to a gene: 16. CDR3 in DNA: TGTGCCAGCAGCCAATACCCACAGGGGAATAATGACTACACCTTC. This translates into CASSQYPQGNNDYTF.

The rearrangement joins TRBV6-4 to TRBJ2-1; D possibly corresponds to TRBD2 (6 bases). The CDR3 contains 15 residues. Trimming removed 5 bases from V and 0 bases from J, with 11 bases in between. From germline, CDR1 is MRHNA and CDR2 SNTAGT. Here the CDR3 DNA reads TGTGCCAGCAGTCAAGCGGGTGACTCCTACAATGAGCAGTTCTTC. This sequence encodes CASSQAGDSYNEQFF.

The CDR3 protein is CASNQGLGTEAFF. In nucleotides, the CDR3 is TGTGCCAGCAACCAGGGCCTCGGCACTGAAGCTTTCTTT. The chain recombines TRBV6-2 or TRBV6-3 with TRBJ1-1, with D possibly being TRBD1 (5 bases). The CDR3 runs to 13 residues. Looked up from germline, CDR1 is MNHEY and CDR2 is SVGEGT. Trimming left V 7 bases short and J 4 bases short, with 13 bases between.

The chain joins TRBV14 to TRBJ2-1; the match to TRBD2 covers 12 bases. V gave up 6 bases and J gave up 11 bases; unmatched junction bases: 29. Germline V gives CDR1 SGHDN, CDR2 FVKESK. CDR3 size: 21 residues. The CDR3 sequence is CASSHSHLLAGGKGPSNKQFF. The CDR3 DNA sequence: TGTGCCAGCAGTCACTCTCATCTCCTAGCGGGAGGGAAAGGGCCATCGAATAAGCAGTTCTTC.

This clonotype has just a few counts. V gene TRBV4-1 combines with J gene TRBJ2-1; 10 bases line up with TRBD2. Trimming removed 6 bases from V and 2 bases from J; junction bases left unmatched: 13. CDR3 length equals 18 residues. The germline gives CDR1 MGHRA, CDR2 YSYEKL. Written as DNA, the CDR3 is TGCGCCAGCAGTAGGGTACTAGCGGGACCGAGCCCCTACAATGAGCAGTTCTTC. Translated, it gives CASSRVLAGPSPYNEQFF.

The J gene is TRBJ1-6, the V gene TRBV12-3 or TRBV12-4; D may be TRBD1 (5 bases). V gave up 1 base and J gave up 6 bases, with 13 bases separating them. CDR3 length: 16 amino acids. The CDR3 loop is CASSLGQTQLNSPLHF. In DNA form, the CDR3 reads TGTGCCAGCAGTTTAGGACAGACTCAACTTAATTCACCCCTCCACTTT.

The chain is built from TRBV27 and TRBJ1-6, with D unresolved. The CDR3 has 16 amino acids. In germline, CDR1 is MNHEY, CDR2 SMNVEV (reference sequence). V shed 4 bases and J shed 0 bases, with 10 bases lying between them. The DNA of the CDR3 is TGTGCCAGCAGTTACAGCCCGAGCTCCTATAATTCACCCCTCCACTTT. This encodes CASSYSPSSYNSPLHF.

There are many counts of this clonotype. This chain links TRBV4-3 with TRBJ2-1; maybe TRBD1 (6 bases). The CDR3 is 16 residues long. Germline values: CDR1 LGHNA, CDR2 YSLEER. V lost 4 bases to trimming and J lost 4 bases, with 17 bases between them. The CDR3 nucleotides read TGCGCCAGCAGCCGGCTTGACAGGTCTTTATACAATGAGCAGTTCTTC. This codes for CASSRLDRSLYNEQFF.

The CDR3 is CASRANGGENTIYF. The CDR3 nucleotides are TGTGCCAGCAGAGCAAACGGCGGGGAGAACACCATATATTTT. This rearrangement joins TRBV2 to TRBJ1-3; no firm D call. The length of the CDR3 is 14 residues. The germline V gene encodes CDR1 SNHLY and CDR2 FYNNEI. V dropped 6 bases and J dropped 7 bases, with 16 bases sitting between them.

The V gene is TRBV28, the J gene TRBJ1-4; 7 positions match TRBD1. This CDR3 comprises 13 residues. After removal of 8 bases from V and 5 bases from J, the junction contained 5 bases not matched to a gene. Per the germline V gene, CDR1 is MDHEN and CDR2 is SYDVKM. The CDR3 coding sequence is TGTGCCAGCGCCAGGGGGGGAAATGAAAAACTGTTTTTT. Translated, it gives CASARGGNEKLFF.